The entry that follows covers one T cell receptor (beta chain) sequence. Its antigen remains unidentified. The record originates from a study of cytomegalovirus exposure and HLA in healthy donors. About the research overall: There were several hundred genotyped donors. Of these, 81% fell in the genetic ancestry cluster associated with self-reported Caucasian donors. Study-level results: Links to common viral pathogens appeared, in a later analysis, for several of the most significant clusters. In a later analysis, a genetic analysis reported fewer productive-TCR N-insertions in an Asian-associated ancestry cluster than the cohort average.

V lost 2 bases and J lost 3, with 11 bases in between. Germline lookup yields CDR1 SGHDT and CDR2 YYEEEE. This CDR3 region has 14 residues. This PCR relied on a set of 60 Vbeta primers and 13 Jbeta primers. The table came from immunoSEQ multiplex PCR; TCRdb's copy has only in-frame clones and leaves some out. The data show 100,000 to 150,000 clones, with roughly 80% seen just once and approximately 0.9% held by the top ten. Material for sequencing was PBMCs. The TCR originated in a woman aged 55-69 years in good health and CMV-seronegative. The V gene is TRBV5-6, the J gene TRBJ2-5, with unresolved D. The CDR3 DNA is TGTGCCAGCAGCTTAACGACTCCCAAAGAGACCCAGTACTTC. This encodes CASSLTTPKETQYF.